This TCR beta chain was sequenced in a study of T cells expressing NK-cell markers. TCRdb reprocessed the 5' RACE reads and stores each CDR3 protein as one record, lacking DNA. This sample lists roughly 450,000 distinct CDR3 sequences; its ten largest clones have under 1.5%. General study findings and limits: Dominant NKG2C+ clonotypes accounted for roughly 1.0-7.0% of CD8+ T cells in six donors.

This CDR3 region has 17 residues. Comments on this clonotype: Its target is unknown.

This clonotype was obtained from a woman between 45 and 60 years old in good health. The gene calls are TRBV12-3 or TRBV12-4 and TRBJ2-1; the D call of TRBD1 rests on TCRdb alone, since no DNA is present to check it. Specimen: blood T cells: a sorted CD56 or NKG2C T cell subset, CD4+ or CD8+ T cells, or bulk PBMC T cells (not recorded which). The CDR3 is CASSYPVPGSSYNEQFF.